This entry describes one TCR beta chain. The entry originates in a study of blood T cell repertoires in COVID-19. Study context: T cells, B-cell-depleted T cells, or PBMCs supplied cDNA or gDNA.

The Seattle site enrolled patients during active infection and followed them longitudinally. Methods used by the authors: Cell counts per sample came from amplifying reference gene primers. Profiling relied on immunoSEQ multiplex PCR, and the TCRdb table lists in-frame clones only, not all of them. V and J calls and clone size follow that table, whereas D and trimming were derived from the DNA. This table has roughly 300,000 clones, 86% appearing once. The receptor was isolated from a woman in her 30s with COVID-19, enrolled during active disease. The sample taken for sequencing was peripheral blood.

The CDR3 DNA follows: TGTGCCAGCAGCTTAGAAACTACTAGCGGGGTCAAGTACTTC. It is translated as CASSLETTSGVKYF. This chain connects TRBV7-9 to TRBJ2-7, with 10 bases lining up with TRBD2. The CDR3 spans 14 residues. J was trimmed by 11 bases and V by 1 base; bases with no gene match: 8. Germline loops: CDR1 SEHNR, CDR2 FQNEAQ (reference sequence). Drawing the rest from reference TRBV7-9 and TRBJ2-7, the complete variable domain is DTGVSQNPRHKITKRGQNVTFRCDPISEHNRLYWYRQTLGQGPEFLTYFQNEAQLEKSRLLSDRFSAERPKGSFSTLEIQRTEQGDSAMYLCASSLETTSGVKYFGPGTRLTVT.